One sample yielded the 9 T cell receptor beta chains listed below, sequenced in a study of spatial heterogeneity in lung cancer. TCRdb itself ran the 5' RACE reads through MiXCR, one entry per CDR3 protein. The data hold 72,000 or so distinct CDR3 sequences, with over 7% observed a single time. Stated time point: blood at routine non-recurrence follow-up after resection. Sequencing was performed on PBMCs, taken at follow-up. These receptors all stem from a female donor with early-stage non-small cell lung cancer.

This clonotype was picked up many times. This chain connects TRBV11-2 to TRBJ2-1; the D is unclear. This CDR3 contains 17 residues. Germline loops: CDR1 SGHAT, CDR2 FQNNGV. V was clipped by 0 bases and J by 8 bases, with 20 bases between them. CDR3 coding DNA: TGTGCCAGCAGCTTAGATTCTTTCGAGCGCCCCTTCGATGAGCAGTTCTTC. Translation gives CASSLDSFERPFDEQFF.

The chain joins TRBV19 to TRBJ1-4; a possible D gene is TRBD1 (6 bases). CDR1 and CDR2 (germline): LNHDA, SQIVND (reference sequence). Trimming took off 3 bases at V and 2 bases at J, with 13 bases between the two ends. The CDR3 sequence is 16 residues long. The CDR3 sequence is CASSIEQGWTNEKLFF. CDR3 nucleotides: TGTGCCAGTAGTATCGAACAGGGATGGACTAATGAAAAACTGTTTTTT.

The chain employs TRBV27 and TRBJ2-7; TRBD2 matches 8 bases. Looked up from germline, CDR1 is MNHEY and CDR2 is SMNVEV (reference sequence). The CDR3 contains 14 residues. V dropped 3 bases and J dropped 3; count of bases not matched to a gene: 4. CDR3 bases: TGTGCCAGCAGTTTGTTAGCGGGAAACTACGAGCAGTACTTC. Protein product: CASSLLAGNYEQYF.

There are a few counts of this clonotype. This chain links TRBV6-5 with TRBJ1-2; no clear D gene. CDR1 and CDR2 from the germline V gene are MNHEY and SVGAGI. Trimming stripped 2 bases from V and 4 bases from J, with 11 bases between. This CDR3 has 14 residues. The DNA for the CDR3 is TGTGCCAGCAGTTACGGGGTCCCCGGCTATGGCTACACCTTC. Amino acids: CASSYGVPGYGYTF.

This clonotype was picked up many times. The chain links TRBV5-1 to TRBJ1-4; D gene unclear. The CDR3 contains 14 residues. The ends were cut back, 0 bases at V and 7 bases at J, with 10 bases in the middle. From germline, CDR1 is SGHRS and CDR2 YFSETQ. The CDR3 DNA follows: TGCGCCAGCAGCTTGGGGAATGGAGGTGAAAAACTGTTTTTT. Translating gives CASSLGNGGEKLFF.

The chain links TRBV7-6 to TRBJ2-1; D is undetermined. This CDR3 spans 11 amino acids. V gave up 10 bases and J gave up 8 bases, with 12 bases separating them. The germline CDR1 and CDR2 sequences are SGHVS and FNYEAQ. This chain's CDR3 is CAIGHGDEQFF. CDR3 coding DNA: TGTGCCATCGGCCACGGCGATGAGCAGTTCTTC.

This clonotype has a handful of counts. The CDR3 region has the DNA TGTGCCAGCAGCCAACTTACTAACACCGGGGAGCTGTTTTTT. Its translation: CASSQLTNTGELFF. J is TRBJ2-2 and V is TRBV14, with D unresolved. The V and J ends lost 2 bases and 2 bases respectively, with 6 bases between them. The CDR3 runs to 14 residues. Germline V gives CDR1 SGHDN, CDR2 FVKESK.

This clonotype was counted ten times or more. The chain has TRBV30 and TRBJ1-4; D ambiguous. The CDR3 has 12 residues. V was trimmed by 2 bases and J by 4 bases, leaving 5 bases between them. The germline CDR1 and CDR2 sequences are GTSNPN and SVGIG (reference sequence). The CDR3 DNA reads TGTGCCTGGAGTAGCATTAATGAAAAACTGTTTTTT. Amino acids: CAWSSINEKLFF. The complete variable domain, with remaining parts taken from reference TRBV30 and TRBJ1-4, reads SQTIHQWPATLVQPVGSPLSLECTVEGTSNPNLYWYRQAAGRGLQLLFYSVGIGQISSEVPQNLSASRPQDRQFILSSKKLLLSDSGFYLCAWSSINEKLFFGSGTQLSVL.

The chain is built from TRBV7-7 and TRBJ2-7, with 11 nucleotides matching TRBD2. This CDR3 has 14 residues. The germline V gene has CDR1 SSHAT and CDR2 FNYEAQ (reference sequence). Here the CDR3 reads CATSTILAGDEQYF. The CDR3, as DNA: TGTGCTACCTCAACGATACTAGCGGGAGACGAGCAGTACTTC.